This T cell receptor beta chain derives from a study of OX40 agonist ivuxolimab in advanced cancers. Study-wide background: In this cohort, patients received ivuxolimab, an agonistic anti-OX40 (CD134) antibody. General study results and limits: Certain nonresponders additionally had low normalized T-cell clonal expansion.

Per germline, CDR1 LNHNV and CDR2 YYDKDF (reference sequence). V lost 3 bases to trimming and J lost 8 bases; unmatched junction nucleotides: 6. The CDR3 totals 16 residues. Any history of autoimmune disease or systemic immunosuppression disqualified patients. With baseline, cycle 4 day 1, and cycle 7 day 1 as timepoints, blood was sampled. Regarding this clone: Its specificity is unknown.

The repertoire was sequenced with immunoSEQ multiplex PCR; TCRdb's copy has only in-frame clones and lacks some. The repertoire consists of 70,000 to 75,000 clones, with almost 85% occurring once and the leading ten covering approximately 5.1%. Material: CD4+ or CD8+ T cells sorted from blood, obtained in a trial of the OX40 agonist ivuxolimab. This rearrangement joins TRBV15 to TRBJ2-1, with TRBD2 matching 14 bases. The TCR sequence derives from an adult with an advanced solid tumor such as melanoma, head and neck, liver or kidney cancer. The CDR3 DNA reads as TGTGCCACCAGCAGGAGACTAGCGGGGGGGATAGATGAGCAGTTCTTC. Residues: CATSRRLAGGIDEQFF.